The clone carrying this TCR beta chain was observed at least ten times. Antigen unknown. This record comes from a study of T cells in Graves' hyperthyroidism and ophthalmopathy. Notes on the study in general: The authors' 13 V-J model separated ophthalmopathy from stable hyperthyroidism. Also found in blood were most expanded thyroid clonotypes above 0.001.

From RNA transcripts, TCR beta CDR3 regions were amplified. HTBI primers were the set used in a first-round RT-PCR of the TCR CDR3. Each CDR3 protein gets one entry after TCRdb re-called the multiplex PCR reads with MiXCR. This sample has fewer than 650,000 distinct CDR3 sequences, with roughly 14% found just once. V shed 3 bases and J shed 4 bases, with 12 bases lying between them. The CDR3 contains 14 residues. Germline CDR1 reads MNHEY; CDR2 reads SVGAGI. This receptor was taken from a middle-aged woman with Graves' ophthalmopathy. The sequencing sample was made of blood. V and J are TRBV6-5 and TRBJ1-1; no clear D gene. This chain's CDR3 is CASSYLDRGTEAFF. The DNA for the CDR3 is TGTGCCAGCAGTTATCTGGACCGGGGCACTGAAGCTTTCTTT.